The present T cell receptor (beta chain) was sequenced within a study of T cell responses to AZD1222 COVID-19 vaccine. Whole-study results and caveats: Just a handful of people given AZD1222 tested seropositive at baseline. Donors, mostly white British, included more females; clonal diversity was possibly underestimated. Reports say nearly half of spike-specific TCRs go after unmutated variant regions. None of the repertoires were sampled until the peak T cell response had passed.

As regards this clone: Its cognate antigen is unknown.

The V gene's germline CDR1 is SNHLY and CDR2 FYNNEI. Trimming shortened V by 2 bases and J by 4 bases, and 14 bases separated the two germline ends. CDR3 length: 15 amino acids. Only in-frame clones appear in the TCRdb table, and some are missing; sequencing was by immunoSEQ multiplex PCR. The sample yields roughly 120,000 clones, around 92% seen once. The source was peripheral blood, collected on day 0 of AZD1222 vaccination. The sequence derives from an adult in good health. This rearrangement joins TRBV2 to TRBJ1-1; D is unclear. The CDR3: CASSETGMGVTEAFF. The CDR3 bases are TGTGCCAGCAGTGAAACGGGTATGGGCGTCACTGAAGCTTTCTTT.